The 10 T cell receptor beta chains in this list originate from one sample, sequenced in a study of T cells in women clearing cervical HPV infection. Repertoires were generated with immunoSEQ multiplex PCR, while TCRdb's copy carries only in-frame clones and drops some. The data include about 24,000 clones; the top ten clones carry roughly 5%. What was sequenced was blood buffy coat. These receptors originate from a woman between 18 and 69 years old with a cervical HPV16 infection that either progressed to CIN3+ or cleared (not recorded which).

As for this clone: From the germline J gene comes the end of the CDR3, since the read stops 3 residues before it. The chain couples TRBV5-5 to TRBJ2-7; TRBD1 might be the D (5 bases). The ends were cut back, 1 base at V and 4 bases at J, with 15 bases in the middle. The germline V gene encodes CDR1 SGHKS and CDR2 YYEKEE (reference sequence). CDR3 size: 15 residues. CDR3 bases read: TGTGCCAGCAGCTTGCTAGGGGCGATTTTGTACGAG. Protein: CASSLLGAILYE. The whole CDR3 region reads CASSLLGAILYEQYF.

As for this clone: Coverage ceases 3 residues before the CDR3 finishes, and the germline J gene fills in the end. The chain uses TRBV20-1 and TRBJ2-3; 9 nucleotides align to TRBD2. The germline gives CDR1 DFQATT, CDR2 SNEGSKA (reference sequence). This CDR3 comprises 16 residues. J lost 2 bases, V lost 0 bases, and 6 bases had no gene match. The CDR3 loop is CSARDQERGVTDTQYF. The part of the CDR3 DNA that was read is TGCAGTGCTAGAGATCAGGAGCGGGGGGTCACAGATACG.

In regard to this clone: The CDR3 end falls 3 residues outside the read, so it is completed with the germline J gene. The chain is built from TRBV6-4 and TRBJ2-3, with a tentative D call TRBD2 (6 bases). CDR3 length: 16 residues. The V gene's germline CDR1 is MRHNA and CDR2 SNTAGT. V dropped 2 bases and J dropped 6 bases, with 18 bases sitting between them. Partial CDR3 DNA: TGTGCCAGCAGTGACCAACCGGGACTCCCCCCCGATACG. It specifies CASSDQPGLPPDT. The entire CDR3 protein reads CASSDQPGLPPDTQYF.

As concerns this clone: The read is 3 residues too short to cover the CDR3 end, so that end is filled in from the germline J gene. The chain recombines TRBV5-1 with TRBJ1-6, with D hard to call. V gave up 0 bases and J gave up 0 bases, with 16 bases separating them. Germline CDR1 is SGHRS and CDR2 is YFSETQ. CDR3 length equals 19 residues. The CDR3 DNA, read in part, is TGCGCCAGCAGCTTGGCTTGGGAACGGGGAGCCTCCTATAATTCACCC. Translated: CASSLAWERGASYNSP. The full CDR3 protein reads CASSLAWERGASYNSPLHF.

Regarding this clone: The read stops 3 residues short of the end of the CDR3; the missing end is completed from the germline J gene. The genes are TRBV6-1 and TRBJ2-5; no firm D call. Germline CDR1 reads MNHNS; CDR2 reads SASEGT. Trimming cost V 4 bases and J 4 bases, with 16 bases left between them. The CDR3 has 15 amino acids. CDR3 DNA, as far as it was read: TGTGCCAGCAGTGCTGATTCGGCAGGCAGAGAGACC. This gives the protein CASSADSAGRET. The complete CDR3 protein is CASSADSAGRETQYF.

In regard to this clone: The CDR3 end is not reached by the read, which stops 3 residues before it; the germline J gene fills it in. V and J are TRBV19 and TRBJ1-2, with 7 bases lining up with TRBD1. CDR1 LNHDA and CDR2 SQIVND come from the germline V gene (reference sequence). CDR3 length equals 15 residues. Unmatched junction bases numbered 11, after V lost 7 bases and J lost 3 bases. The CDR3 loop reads CASTPQDREYYGYTF. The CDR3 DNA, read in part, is TGTGCCAGTACCCCTCAAGACAGGGAATACTATGGC.

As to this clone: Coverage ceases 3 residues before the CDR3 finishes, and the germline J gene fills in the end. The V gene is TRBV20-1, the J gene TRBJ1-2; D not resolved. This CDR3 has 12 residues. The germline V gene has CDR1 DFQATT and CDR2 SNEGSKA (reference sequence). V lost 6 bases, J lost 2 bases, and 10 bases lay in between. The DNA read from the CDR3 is TGCAGTGCCGCCTCGGGGAACTATGGC. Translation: CSAASGNYG. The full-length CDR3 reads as CSAASGNYGYTF.

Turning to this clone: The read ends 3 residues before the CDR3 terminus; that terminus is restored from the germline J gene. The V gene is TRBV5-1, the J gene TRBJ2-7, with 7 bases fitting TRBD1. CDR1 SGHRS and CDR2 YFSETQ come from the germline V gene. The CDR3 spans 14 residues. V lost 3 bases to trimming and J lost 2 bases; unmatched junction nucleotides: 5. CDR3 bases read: TGCGCCAGCAGCTCCGGGACAGAAACCTACGAG. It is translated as CASSSGTETYE. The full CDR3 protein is CASSSGTETYEQYF. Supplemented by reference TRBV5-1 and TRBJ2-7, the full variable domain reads KAGVTQTPRYLIKTRGQQVTLSCSPISGHRSVSWYQQTPGQGLQFLFEYFSETQRNKGNFPGRFSGRQFSNSRSEMNVSTLELGDSALYLCASSSGTETYEQYFGPGTRLTVT.

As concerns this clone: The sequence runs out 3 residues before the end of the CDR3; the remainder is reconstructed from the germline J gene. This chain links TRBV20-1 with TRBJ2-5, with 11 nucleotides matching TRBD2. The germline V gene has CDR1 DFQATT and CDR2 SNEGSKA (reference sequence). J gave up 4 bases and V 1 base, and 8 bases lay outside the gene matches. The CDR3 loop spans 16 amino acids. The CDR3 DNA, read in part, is TGCAGTGCTAGAGGGACTAGCGGGCCCGTCCCAGAGACC. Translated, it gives CSARGTSGPVPET. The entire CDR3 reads CSARGTSGPVPETQYF.

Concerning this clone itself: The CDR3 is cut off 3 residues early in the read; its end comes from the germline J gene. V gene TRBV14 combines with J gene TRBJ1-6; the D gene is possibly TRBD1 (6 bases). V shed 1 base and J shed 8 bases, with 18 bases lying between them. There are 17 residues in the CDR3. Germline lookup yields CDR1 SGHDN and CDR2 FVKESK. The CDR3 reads CASSQGSIGGWDSPLHF. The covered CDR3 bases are TGTGCCAGCAGCCAAGGATCTATAGGGGGTTGGGATTCACCC.